Shown below are 23 T cell receptor beta chains from a single sample sequenced in a study of CD8 T cells in ankylosing spondylitis. A single record per CDR3 protein comes from TCRdb applying MiXCR to the 5' RACE reads. The top ten clones hold under 8.5% of a sample with hundreds of thousands of distinct CDR3 sequences, around 20% of them seen once. Sequences were obtained from blood, either unsorted or a sorted T cell fraction (not recorded which). The origin of the receptors is a male donor with ankylosing spondylitis or in good health (not recorded which).

In its sample, this clonotype was seen a few times. The V call is TRBV29-1, the J call TRBJ1-6; D is possibly TRBD1 (5 bases). Germline V gives CDR1 SQVTM, CDR2 ANQGSEA. The CDR3 totals 13 residues. V lost 1 base and J lost 9, with 10 bases in between. CDR3 loop: CSVEVGVGSPLHF. Here the CDR3 DNA reads TGCAGCGTTGAAGTAGGGGTTGGTTCACCCCTCCACTTT.

The rearrangement joins TRBV21-1 to TRBJ2-7. TRBV21-1 is a documented pseudogene. This CDR3 is built from 13 residues. CDR3 sequence: CASSKEGNYEQYV. The CDR3 nucleotides read TGTGCCAGCAGCAAAGAAGGGAATTACGAGCAGTACGTC.

This clonotype has a handful of counts. The chain carries TRBV14 and TRBJ1-6, with a weak D call TRBD1 (5 bases). With 5 bases removed from V and 5 bases from J, the gap between germline ends came to 16 bases. The CDR3 totals 16 residues. The germline gives CDR1 SGHDN, CDR2 FVKESK. CDR3 loop: CASSWGLPGDNSPLHF. CDR3 DNA sequence: TGTGCCAGCAGCTGGGGACTCCCGGGGGATAATTCACCCCTCCACTTT.

The chain employs TRBV6-5 and TRBJ1-1; the D gene is possibly TRBD1 (6 bases). The CDR3 is 15 residues long. Trimming took off 2 bases at V and 1 base at J, with 11 bases between the two ends. Germline lookup yields CDR1 MNHEY and CDR2 SVGAGI. CDR3 in DNA: TGTGCCAGCAGTTACGAGGGGGTGAAGAACACTGAAGCTTTCTTT. Amino acids: CASSYEGVKNTEAFF.

The chain has TRBV9 and TRBJ2-1; TRBD2 is a possible D gene (6 bases). Per the germline V gene, CDR1 is SGDLS and CDR2 is YYNGEE. The CDR3 has 14 amino acids. V lost 3 bases and J 6 bases, leaving 13 bases between the germline ends. The CDR3 DNA is TGTGCCAGCAGCGAGCGGACGGGAGCCAATGAGCAGTTCTTC. Protein product: CASSERTGANEQFF.

In this sample, this clonotype turned up a few times. CDR3 protein: CATNGRGGYTF. The CDR3 DNA follows: TGTGCCACCAACGGCAGAGGAGGCTACACCTTC. The chain links TRBV24-1 to TRBJ1-2; no clear D gene. CDR1 and CDR2 (germline): KGHDR, SFDVKD. The CDR3 contains 11 residues. V dropped 8 bases and J dropped 8 bases, with 11 bases sitting between them.

This clonotype was observed a few times. This chain connects TRBV20-1 to TRBJ2-2; tentative D call: TRBD1 (6 bases). The CDR3 extends over 15 amino acids. V was cut by 4 bases and J by 0 bases, with 12 bases left in between. Per germline, CDR1 DFQATT and CDR2 SNEGSKA (reference sequence). The CDR3 sequence is CSATSGTPNTGELFF. CDR3 DNA: TGCAGTGCTACATCCGGGACACCGAACACCGGGGAGCTGTTTTTT.

The chain links TRBV7-2 to TRBJ1-1; D not resolved. There are 14 residues in the CDR3. Trimming removed 4 bases at V and 1 base at J, with 10 bases between. The germline gives CDR1 SGHTA, CDR2 FQGNSA. This CDR3 is CASSSGNRNTEAFF. The CDR3 nucleotides are TGTGCCAGCAGCTCGGGAAACCGGAACACTGAAGCTTTCTTT.

This clonotype was seen more than once but under ten times. The rearrangement links TRBV12-3 or TRBV12-4 to TRBJ1-3; 9 positions match TRBD1. Trimming cost V 6 bases and J 2 bases; bases outside gene matches: 5. The CDR3 extends over 15 amino acids. CDR3 nucleotide sequence: TGTGCCAGCAGCCTCACAGGGGGCGCTGGAAACACCATATATTTT. This translates into CASSLTGGAGNTIYF.

The chain carries TRBV10-3 and TRBJ1-5; unclear D gene. CDR1 is ENHRY and CDR2 is SYGVKD in the germline V gene. The CDR3 has 15 amino acids. V gave up 0 bases and J gave up 3 bases, with 9 bases separating them. CDR3 residues: CAISESNRNNQPQHF. The CDR3 bases are TGTGCCATCAGTGAGTCTAACCGGAACAATCAGCCCCAGCATTTT.

V is TRBV29-1 and J is TRBJ2-7; 10 nucleotides agree with TRBD2. CDR1 and CDR2 (germline): SQVTM, ANQGSEA. V lost 2 bases, J lost 2 bases, and 6 bases stayed unmatched. CDR3 size: 15 residues. The CDR3 DNA sequence: TGCAGCGTTGAACACGGGACTAGCGAGGCCTACGAGCAGTACGTC. Translated: CSVEHGTSEAYEQYV.

There are a few counts of this clonotype. V usage is TRBV15 and J usage is TRBJ2-5; D is tentatively TRBD1 or TRBD2 (6 bases each). V lost 0 bases to trimming and J lost 5 bases, with 16 bases between them. The CDR3 has 16 residues. Germline-derived CDR1 and CDR2 are LNHNV and YYDKDF (reference sequence). CDR3 protein: CATSRDPPGAGETQYF. For the CDR3, the DNA is TGTGCCACCAGCAGAGATCCTCCGGGGGCGGGGGAGACCCAGTACTTC. Full variable domain (remainder filled in from reference TRBV15 and TRBJ2-5): DAMVIQNPRYQVTQFGKPVTLSCSQTLNHNVMYWYQQKSSQAPKLLFHYYDKDFNNEADTPDNFQSRRPNTSFCFLDIRSPGLGDTAMYLCATSRDPPGAGETQYFGPGTRLLVL.

On this clonotype itself: Compared with germline, one end of the junction differs, possibly owing to a read error. V and J are TRBV24-1 and TRBJ2-1; D is possibly TRBD2 (5 bases). The CDR3 length is 16 residues. Germline lookup yields CDR1 KGHDR and CDR2 SFDVKD. CDR3 sequence: CASSDQDWSSYNEQFF. CDR3 sequence (DNA): TGTGCCAGCAGTGACCAGGACTGGAGCTCCTACAATGAGCAGTTCTTC.

J is TRBJ2-1 and V is TRBV5-1, with a possible D match to TRBD2 (5 bases). V dropped 3 bases and J dropped 4 bases, with 11 bases sitting between them. Germline CDR1 SGHRS, CDR2 YFSETQ. This CDR3 has 14 amino acids. CDR3 residues: CASSSGGLYNEQFF. CDR3 nucleotide sequence: TGCGCCAGCAGCTCCGGCGGACTTTACAATGAGCAGTTCTTC.

In its sample, this clonotype was seen once. The V call is TRBV12-3 or TRBV12-4, the J call TRBJ1-1; 11 bases agree with TRBD1. The V and J ends lost 6 bases and 4 bases, in that order; junction bases with no gene match: 7. This CDR3 spans 15 amino acids. Here the CDR3 reads CASSPRGTGGTEAFF. CDR3 DNA: TGTGCCAGCAGCCCAAGGGGGACAGGGGGCACTGAAGCTTTCTTT.

Remarks on this clonotype: With a much larger clone just one base away, this may be a read error. This chain links TRBV5-1 with TRBJ1-4, with D perhaps TRBD1 (6 bases). Germline assignment: CDR1 SGHRS and CDR2 YFSETQ. This CDR3 has 17 amino acids. In DNA, the CDR3 is TGCGTCAGCAGCTTGGGCCGATCCAGGGGAACGGATGAAAAACTGTTTTTT. Translation gives CVSSLGRSRGTDEKLFF.

This clonotype was seen more than once but under ten times. This sequence joins TRBV12-3 or TRBV12-4 and TRBJ2-1; the D is unclear. V gave up 1 base and J gave up 8 bases, with 12 bases separating them. The CDR3 is 14 amino acids. The CDR3 is CASSLVSFGDEQFF. CDR3 in DNA: TGTGCCAGCAGTTTAGTGTCGTTTGGGGATGAGCAGTTCTTC.

This chain links TRBV7-9 with TRBJ2-6, with 7 bases aligning to TRBD1. V lost 5 bases, J lost 2 bases, and 9 bases stayed unmatched. The CDR3 is 17 residues long. Germline-derived CDR1 and CDR2 are SEHNR and FQNEAQ (reference sequence). CDR3 region: CASSLQGIRPGANVLTF. DNA for the CDR3: TGTGCCAGCAGCCTACAGGGGATCCGGCCTGGGGCCAACGTCCTGACTTTC.

The sample holds a few counts of this clonotype. V usage is TRBV18 and J usage is TRBJ2-3, with 7 bases matching TRBD2. Per the germline V gene, CDR1 is KGHSH and CDR2 is LQKENI. Trimming removed 5 bases from V and 1 base from J; junction bases left unmatched: 6. The CDR3 covers 15 residues. CDR3 sequence (DNA): TGTGCCAGCTCAGTCGAGCGGGGCCGCACAGATACGCAGTATTTT. This translates into CASSVERGRTDTQYF.

This clonotype showed up many times. The chain recombines TRBV12-3 or TRBV12-4 with TRBJ2-2, with no clear D. Trimming stripped 2 bases from V and 5 bases from J, with 6 bases between. The CDR3 consists of 13 residues. DNA for the CDR3: TGTGCCAGCAGTTTATCCGTTACCGGGGAGCTGTTTTTT. It is translated as CASSLSVTGELFF.

The chain uses TRBV4-1 and TRBJ2-1; D unresolved. V was shortened by 5 bases and J by 2 bases, with 13 bases between the two germline ends. Germline V gives CDR1 MGHRA, CDR2 YSYEKL. There are 15 residues in the CDR3. The CDR3 coding sequence is TGCGCCAGCAGCGACTTCAGGCGTACCTACAATGAGCAGTTCTTC. The encoded protein is CASSDFRRTYNEQFF.

This chain links TRBV9 with TRBJ2-5; 8 bases are shared with TRBD2. With 0 bases clipped from V and 4 bases from J, the junction kept 5 bases outside the gene matches. CDR3 length equals 15 residues. Per the germline V gene, CDR1 is SGDLS and CDR2 is YYNGEE. The DNA of the CDR3 is TGTGCCAGCAGCGTAGGTCTAGCGGGTCCAGAGACCCAGTACTTC. Its protein is CASSVGLAGPETQYF. The full variable domain, completed using reference TRBV9 and TRBJ2-5, is DSGVTQTPKHLITATGQRVTLRCSPRSGDLSVYWYQQSLDQGLQFLIQYYNGEERAKGNILERFSAQQFPDLHSELNLSSLELGDSALYFCASSVGLAGPETQYFGPGTRLLVL.

This clonotype came up a few times. This chain connects TRBV4-1 to TRBJ1-4, with 7 positions matching TRBD1. The germline V gene has CDR1 MGHRA and CDR2 YSYEKL. The CDR3 covers 15 residues. The trim removed 5 bases at V and 5 bases at J, leaving 8 bases unmatched. CDR3 nucleotides: TGCGCCAGCAGCTTAGGTGTGGGACAGAATGAAAAACTGTTTTTT. This encodes CASSLGVGQNEKLFF.